A single sample gave rise to the 29 T cell receptor beta chains below, sequenced in a study of cytomegalovirus exposure and HLA in healthy donors. Repertoires were generated with immunoSEQ multiplex PCR, while TCRdb's copy carries only in-frame clones and drops some. Of a few hundred thousand clones listed, approximately 90% are singletons. Sequenced sample: PBMCs. The receptors were sampled from a woman between 18 and 29 years old in good health and CMV-seronegative.

The chain links TRBV5-1 to TRBJ1-2, with TRBD1 matching over 7 bases. The CDR3 runs to 14 residues. Germline loops: CDR1 SGHRS, CDR2 YFSETQ. Unmatched junction bases numbered 5, after V lost 4 bases and J lost 2 bases. The CDR3 region has the DNA TGCGCCAGCAGCCTCCGGGACAGCAACTATGGCTACACCTTC. It encodes CASSLRDSNYGYTF. Supplemented by reference TRBV5-1 and TRBJ1-2, the full variable domain reads KAGVTQTPRYLIKTRGQQVTLSCSPISGHRSVSWYQQTPGQGLQFLFEYFSETQRNKGNFPGRFSGRQFSNSRSEMNVSTLELGDSALYLCASSLRDSNYGYTFGSGTRLTVV.

This rearrangement joins TRBV4-1 to TRBJ1-2, with D possibly matching TRBD1 (6 bases). The germline gives CDR1 MGHRA, CDR2 YSYEKL. V gave up 1 base and J gave up 7 bases, with 16 bases separating them. The CDR3 has 15 amino acids. The CDR3 DNA reads as TGCGCCAGCAGCCAAGCCTCAGGGCAGGGGCTTGGCTACACCTTC. Translating it yields CASSQASGQGLGYTF.

The chain employs TRBV5-1 and TRBJ2-2, with D possibly matching TRBD1 (7 bases). The germline CDR1 and CDR2 sequences are SGHRS and YFSETQ. The ends were cut back, 6 bases at V and 3 bases at J, with 12 bases in the middle. There are 14 residues in the CDR3. CDR3 sequence reads: CASTGRGDTGELFF. In nucleotides, the CDR3 is TGCGCCAGCACCGGCAGGGGGGACACCGGGGAGCTGTTTTTT.

V usage is TRBV11-1 and J usage is TRBJ2-7, with 10 bases fitting TRBD2. This CDR3 region has 15 residues. Per the germline V gene, CDR1 is SGHAT and CDR2 is FQDESV (reference sequence). V lost 5 bases, J lost 3 bases, and 7 bases stayed unmatched. In DNA, the CDR3 is TGTGCCAGCAGCCGAGGACTAGCGGAGAGCTACGAGCAGTACTTC. This translates into CASSRGLAESYEQYF.

The rearrangement uses TRBV7-8 and TRBJ2-2; TRBD1 is a possible D gene (5 bases). The CDR3 covers 17 residues. Germline assignment: CDR1 SGHVS and CDR2 FQNEAQ. Trimming took 1 base from V and 4 from J, leaving 16 bases between them. CDR3 DNA: TGTGCCAGCAGCTTAGTCCTTGCAGGGTCGAGCACCGGGGAGCTGTTTTTT. It is translated as CASSLVLAGSSTGELFF.

This clone showed up just a few times. As DNA, the CDR3 is TGTGCCAGCAGCTTTGACAGACTCTCCTACGAGCAGTACTTC. It translates to CASSFDRLSYEQYF. The V and J genes are TRBV27 and TRBJ2-7, with D possibly being TRBD1 (5 bases). The V end lost 6 bases, the J end lost 0 bases, and 12 bases lay between the germline ends. Germline CDR1 MNHEY, CDR2 SMNVEV (reference sequence). The CDR3 has 14 residues.

The rearrangement uses TRBV28 and TRBJ2-4; TRBD1 matches 8 bases. This CDR3 comprises 19 residues. Trimming took 6 bases from V and 0 from J; bases not matched to a gene: 16. Germline values: CDR1 MDHEN, CDR2 SYDVKM. CDR3 in amino acids: CASSTNRQGTAPAKNIQYF. CDR3 coding DNA: TGTGCCAGCAGCACTAACAGACAGGGGACGGCTCCAGCCAAAAACATTCAGTACTTC.

This clone appeared a single time. The chain has TRBV4-2 and TRBJ1-3; 7 bases align to TRBD1. The CDR3 sequence is 16 residues long. From germline, CDR1 is LGHNA and CDR2 YNFKEQ. The J segment lost 0 bases and the V segment lost 0 bases, leaving 2 bases of the junction unmatched. The CDR3 loop is CASSQDSGGSGNTIYF. CDR3 coding DNA: TGTGCCAGCAGCCAAGATTCAGGGGGCTCTGGAAACACCATATATTTT.

J is TRBJ1-2 and V is TRBV5-6, with 7 bases fitting TRBD1. Trimming removed 4 bases from V and 7 bases from J; junction bases left unmatched: 13. CDR1 is SGHDT and CDR2 is YYEEEE in the germline V gene. This CDR3 spans 15 amino acids. The CDR3 DNA is TGTGCCAGCAGCGCCCCGGGACAGACAGGGTCTGGCTACACCTTC. Translation: CASSAPGQTGSGYTF.

The J gene is TRBJ1-1, the V gene TRBV5-1; 8 bases are shared with TRBD1. Trimming removed 3 bases from V and 3 bases from J; junction bases left unmatched: 4. This CDR3 spans 14 amino acids. Germline V gives CDR1 SGHRS, CDR2 YFSETQ. The CDR3 DNA follows: TGCGCCAGCAGCTACGGACAGGGAGACACTGAAGCTTTCTTT. Its translation is CASSYGQGDTEAFF.

V usage is TRBV7-2 and J usage is TRBJ1-2; D might be TRBD1 (6 bases). V lost 1 base and J 2 bases, leaving 8 bases between the germline ends. The germline V gene has CDR1 SGHTA and CDR2 FQGNSA. CDR3 size: 14 residues. The CDR3 spells CASSLGGQNYGYTF. CDR3 DNA sequence: TGTGCCAGCAGCTTAGGCGGACAGAACTATGGCTACACCTTC.

The rearrangement uses TRBV7-2 and TRBJ2-7, with TRBD2 matching 10 bases. The V and J ends lost 1 base and 4 bases, in that order; junction bases with no gene match: 4. Germline CDR1 is SGHTA and CDR2 is FQGNSA. This CDR3 is 15 amino acids long. The CDR3 spells CASSLEGLATYEQYF. Written as DNA, the CDR3 is TGTGCCAGCAGCTTAGAGGGACTAGCGACATACGAGCAGTACTTC.

This rearrangement joins TRBV25-1 to TRBJ1-1; 8 bases agree with TRBD1. The CDR3 runs to 14 residues. Trimming cost V 6 bases and J 5 bases; bases outside gene matches: 8. In germline, CDR1 is MGHDK, CDR2 SYGVNS. The CDR3 loop is CASRAGGRWTEAFF. The CDR3, as DNA: TGTGCCAGCAGGGCAGGGGGCCGCTGGACTGAAGCTTTCTTT.

The V and J genes are TRBV18 and TRBJ2-7; maybe TRBD1 (6 bases). This CDR3 has 15 amino acids. The germline gives CDR1 KGHSH, CDR2 LQKENI. The V gene lost 2 bases and the J gene lost 5 bases, with 16 bases spanning the gap. Here the CDR3 DNA reads TGTGCCAGCTCACCATGTGGGCAGGGGTCCCACGAGCAGTACTTC. Its translation: CASSPCGQGSHEQYF.

The chain employs TRBV7-2 and TRBJ1-3, with 7 bases aligning to TRBD1. Germline values: CDR1 SGHTA, CDR2 FQGNSA. This CDR3 is built from 15 residues. V was pared by 1 base and J by 0 bases, with 0 bases of the junction left unmatched. The CDR3 protein is CASSLDRGSGNTIYF. CDR3 nucleotides: TGTGCCAGCAGCTTAGACAGGGGCTCTGGAAACACCATATATTTT.

The V and J genes are TRBV27 and TRBJ2-2; the match to TRBD2 covers 13 bases. V trimming: 5 bases; J trimming: 5 bases; junction bases outside the gene matches: 5. CDR1 and CDR2 (germline): MNHEY, SMNVEV (reference sequence). The length of the CDR3 is 16 residues. The CDR3 DNA sequence: TGTGCCAGCAGTCCCCGGACTAGCGGGAGTACCGGGGAGCTGTTTTTT. It encodes CASSPRTSGSTGELFF.

The rearrangement joins TRBV5-1 to TRBJ2-7, with a weak D call TRBD1 (6 bases). Germline V CDR1 and CDR2: SGHRS, YFSETQ. CDR3 length: 15 residues. V lost 1 base, J lost 0 bases, and 11 bases lay in between. CDR3 sequence: CASSLTAQGSYEQYF. The CDR3 DNA reads as TGCGCCAGCAGCTTGACGGCACAGGGCTCCTACGAGCAGTACTTC.

This chain joins TRBV7-9 and TRBJ1-1; D call uncertain. The CDR3 is made up of 14 amino acids. Trimming took 0 bases from V and 1 from J, leaving 6 bases between them. The germline V gene encodes CDR1 SEHNR and CDR2 FQNEAQ (reference sequence). CDR3 sequence (DNA): TGTGCCAGCAGCTTAGCCTTGGCGAACACTGAAGCTTTCTTT. This translates into CASSLALANTEAFF.

This clone was observed a few times. J is TRBJ1-5 and V is TRBV9; 8 positions match TRBD1. This CDR3 has 15 residues. CDR1 is SGDLS, CDR2 YYNGEE, per germline. Trimming at V came to 0 bases and at J to 5 bases, leaving 4 bases not matched to a gene. The DNA for the CDR3 is TGTGCCAGCAGCGTAGGGGTGGACAGGGATCAGCCCCAGCATTTT. It specifies CASSVGVDRDQPQHF.

V is TRBV18 and J is TRBJ1-3; 8 bases agree with TRBD1. J lost 4 bases, V lost 4 bases, and 9 bases had no gene match. There are 16 residues in the CDR3. Per germline, CDR1 KGHSH and CDR2 LQKENI. CDR3 in amino acids: CASSLKDRVHGNTIYF. The DNA for the CDR3 is TGTGCCAGCTCACTTAAGGACAGGGTTCACGGAAACACCATATATTTT.

The rearrangement uses TRBV7-6 and TRBJ2-7, with 10 positions matching TRBD2. Trimming took 4 bases from V and 0 from J; bases not matched to a gene: 0. CDR1 and CDR2 (germline): SGHVS, FNYEAQ. CDR3 length: 14 residues. The CDR3 DNA sequence: TGTGCCAGCAGCTCTAGCGGGAGCTCCTACGAGCAGTACTTC. The encoded protein is CASSSSGSSYEQYF.

The V call is TRBV6-1, the J call TRBJ2-7; tentatively, D is TRBD2 (5 bases). V lost 11 bases and J 5 bases, leaving 22 bases between the germline ends. Germline V gene lookup returns CDR1 MNHNS and CDR2 SASEGT. The CDR3 totals 14 residues. CDR3 residues: CAGRGGPPLHEQYF. The CDR3, as DNA: TGTGCCGGACGGGGTGGGCCACCCCTGCACGAGCAGTACTTC.

The chain has TRBV19 and TRBJ2-7; 9 nucleotides align to TRBD1. The V and J ends lost 5 bases and 6 bases, in that order; junction bases with no gene match: 11. From germline, CDR1 is LNHDA and CDR2 SQIVND (reference sequence). The CDR3 sequence is 15 residues long. The CDR3 reads CASSVREGQGSEQYF. The CDR3 DNA reads TGTGCCAGTAGTGTACGAGAGGGACAGGGTAGCGAGCAGTACTTC.

For the CDR3, the DNA is TGTGCCATCAGTGAGTCCGGGACAGGTGCTGGAAACACCATATATTTT. It encodes CAISESGTGAGNTIYF. The V gene is TRBV10-3, the J gene TRBJ1-3, with 8 bases fitting TRBD1. The CDR3 sequence is 16 residues long. Germline CDR1 is ENHRY and CDR2 is SYGVKD. J lost 2 bases, V lost 0 bases, and 3 bases had no gene match.

CDR3 in DNA: TGTGCCAGCAGTTACAGGGTCACAGATACGCAGTATTTT. Its translation is CASSYRVTDTQYF. The chain links TRBV11-2 to TRBJ2-3, with D perhaps matching TRBD1 (6 bases). Germline V gives CDR1 SGHAT, CDR2 FQNNGV. The CDR3 totals 13 residues. Between the trimmed V and J ends, which lost 6 bases and 2 bases, there was a span of 9 bases.

The chain couples TRBV28 to TRBJ2-1, with 9 bases matching TRBD2. Germline lookup yields CDR1 MDHEN and CDR2 SYDVKM. V was clipped by 7 bases and J by 0 bases; unmatched bases: 1. This CDR3 spans 14 amino acids. In DNA, the CDR3 is TGTGCCAGCATTAGCGGGAGCTCCTACAATGAGCAGTTCTTC. As protein: CASISGSSYNEQFF.

This chain joins TRBV29-1 and TRBJ1-1; maybe TRBD1 (5 bases). CDR1 and CDR2 (germline): SQVTM, ANQGSEA. The CDR3 is 13 residues long. The germline V and J ends were trimmed by 7 bases and 1 base, with 13 bases remaining between them. The CDR3 DNA reads TGCAGCGCCCCTGACAGCCCGAACACTGAAGCTTTCTTT. This gives the protein CSAPDSPNTEAFF. Based on the CDR3 plus reference TRBV29-1 and TRBJ1-1, the full variable domain is SAVISQKPSRDICQRGTSLTIQCQVDSQVTMMFWYRQQPGQSLTLIATANQGSEATYESGFVIDKFPISRPNLTFSTLTVSNMSPEDSSIYLCSAPDSPNTEAFFGQGTRLTVV.

This clone was observed once. The CDR3, as DNA: TGTGCCAGCAGCGGGCAGCGGGAGGGGACCTACGAGCAGTACTTC. Protein sequence: CASSGQREGTYEQYF. The chain couples TRBV7-2 to TRBJ2-7; 10 bases map to TRBD2. V dropped 5 bases and J dropped 2; count of bases not matched to a gene: 6. Looked up from germline, CDR1 is SGHTA and CDR2 is FQGNSA. The CDR3 length is 15 residues.

In this sample, this clone turned up a few times. The chain uses TRBV4-1 and TRBJ2-4, with no clear D. This CDR3 spans 17 amino acids. V lost 0 bases, J lost 3 bases, and 15 bases lay in between. Germline V gene sequence: CDR1 MGHRA, CDR2 YSYEKL. CDR3 sequence: CASSQDFSGLGKNIQYF. DNA for the CDR3: TGCGCCAGCAGCCAAGATTTCTCCGGGTTGGGCAAAAACATTCAGTACTTC.